This T cell receptor (beta chain) was identified in a study of regulatory T cells in long-lasting Graves disease. Time point: newly diagnosed GD, antithyroid drugs for less than 3 months. PBMCs were the source of the RNA used for TCR sequencing. At least ten counts were recorded for this clonotype. Library construction for TCR beta used iRepertoire HTBI primers and Arm-PCR of CDR3 regions. Each CDR3 protein gets one entry after TCRdb re-called the multiplex PCR reads with MiXCR. The sample contains about 540,000 distinct CDR3 sequences, around an eighth of which appear only once. Trimming removed 4 bases from V and 4 bases from J; junction bases left unmatched: 7. The CDR3 spans 15 residues. Germline-derived CDR1 and CDR2 are LGHNT and FRNRAP. The same sample was also used in a study of T cells in Graves' hyperthyroidism and ophthalmopathy. This second study notes: Clonotypes that were expanded in thyroid above 0.001 mostly appeared in blood too.

This chain links TRBV12-5 with TRBJ2-1; 7 positions match TRBD1. The material was peripheral blood mononuclear cells (PBMCs), obtained at new diagnosis, from a patient treated with antithyroid drugs. The sequence was obtained from a man aged 25-45 years with Graves disease. The CDR3 DNA sequence: TGTGCTAGTGGTTCTCGGGACAGCCGTTACAATGAGCAGTTCTTC. Residues: CASGSRDSRYNEQFF.